This entry lists 5 T cell receptor beta chains sequenced from one sample in a study of OX40 agonist ivuxolimab in advanced cancers. Produced via immunoSEQ multiplex PCR; TCRdb's table is partial and in-frame only. The table lists about 110,000 clones, more than 85% of them singletons. Source: CD4+ or CD8+ T cells sorted from blood, taken in a trial of the OX40 agonist ivuxolimab. These receptors originate from an adult with an advanced solid tumor such as melanoma, head and neck, liver or kidney cancer.

Remarks on this clone: The same CDR3 arises from other DNA sequences in this sample as well. This rearrangement joins TRBV5-1 to TRBJ2-1, with 12 nucleotides matching TRBD2. V dropped 7 bases and J dropped 7; count of bases not matched to a gene: 9. The CDR3 runs to 15 residues. Germline V gene lookup returns CDR1 SGHRS and CDR2 YFSETQ. The CDR3 spells CASYRLAGGGNEQFF. Here the CDR3 DNA reads TGCGCCAGCTACAGGCTAGCGGGAGGGGGGAATGAGCAGTTCTTC.

This CDR3 is CASSVDRLHF. As DNA, the CDR3 is TGTGCCAGCAGCGTCGACAGGCTCCATTTT. The chain recombines TRBV7-3 with TRBJ1-5, with a tentative D call TRBD1 (6 bases). From germline, CDR1 is SGHTA and CDR2 FQGTGA. The CDR3 has 10 residues. Deletions cut 5 bases from V and 16 bases from J, with 12 bases between.

V is TRBV7-3 and J is TRBJ2-5, with D possibly TRBD1 on 6 matching bases. Germline assignment: CDR1 SGHTA and CDR2 FQGTGA. This CDR3 is built from 14 residues. Trimming shortened V by 3 bases and J by 5 bases, and 13 bases separated the two germline ends. This CDR3 is CASSLQGGQETQYF. CDR3 nucleotides: TGTGCCAGCAGCTTGCAGGGCGGACAGGAGACCCAGTACTTC.

The chain combines TRBV7-2 with TRBJ2-7; 11 bases are shared with TRBD2. Germline CDR1 and CDR2: SGHTA and FQGNSA. Unmatched junction bases numbered 11, after V lost 7 bases and J lost 3 bases. CDR3 length equals 16 residues. CDR3 sequence: CASTTQGTSGLYEQYF. CDR3 bases: TGTGCCAGCACCACCCAAGGGACTAGCGGACTCTACGAGCAGTACTTC. The whole variable domain, remainder taken from reference TRBV7-2 and TRBJ2-7, is GAGVSQSPSNKVTEKGKDVELRCDPISGHTALYWYRQSLGQGLEFLIYFQGNSAPDKSGLPSDRFSAERTGGSVSTLTIQRTQQEDSAVYLCASTTQGTSGLYEQYFGPGTRLTVT.

V gene TRBV9 combines with J gene TRBJ1-3, with D perhaps matching TRBD1 (5 bases). Between the trimmed V and J ends, which lost 0 bases and 0 bases, there was a span of 13 bases. Germline loops: CDR1 SGDLS, CDR2 YYNGEE. This CDR3 region has 17 residues. This CDR3 is CASSVATAARSGNTIYF. In DNA, the CDR3 is TGTGCCAGCAGCGTAGCGACAGCCGCTCGCTCTGGAAACACCATATATTTT.